The 32 T cell receptor beta chains given below trace back to one sample, sequenced in a study of cytomegalovirus exposure and HLA in healthy donors. This PCR relied on a set of 60 Vbeta primers and 13 Jbeta primers. Assay used: immunoSEQ multiplex PCR; TCRdb lists only in-frame clones, some missing. Counted here are approximately 120,000 clones, 69% occurring once; the ten biggest clones make up roughly 5.3%. Sequences were obtained from PBMCs. The receptors come from a woman in her sixties or seventies in good health and CMV-seropositive.

Judged by abundance, this clone is medium-sized. V gene TRBV15 combines with J gene TRBJ2-3; the D gene is possibly TRBD2 (6 bases). CDR1 and CDR2 (germline): LNHNV, YYDKDF (reference sequence). This CDR3 has 16 amino acids. Trimming took 5 bases from V and 0 from J, leaving 15 bases between them. The CDR3 region has the DNA TGTGCCACCAGCCCAGGGAGGATTACTAGCACAGATACGCAGTATTTT. Its translation is CATSPGRITSTDTQYF.

The chain couples TRBV2 to TRBJ1-3; no clear D. Trimming stripped 6 bases from V and 0 bases from J, with 9 bases between. Germline lookup yields CDR1 SNHLY and CDR2 FYNNEI. CDR3 length equals 14 residues. CDR3 protein: CASRAESSGNTIYF. CDR3 coding DNA: TGTGCCAGCAGGGCGGAGAGCTCTGGAAACACCATATATTTT.

This chain connects TRBV7-2 to TRBJ1-4, with 7 positions matching TRBD1. CDR3 length: 14 residues. J lost 11 bases, V lost 4 bases, and 10 bases had no gene match. Germline CDR1 reads SGHTA; CDR2 reads FQGNSA. The CDR3 DNA reads as TGTGCCAGCAGCTCGGGACAGAGCTCGGCGAAACTGTTTTTT. Amino acid sequence: CASSSGQSSAKLFF.

The CDR3 loop reads CAISEDPGGYSNQPQHF. Here the CDR3 DNA reads TGTGCCATCAGTGAGGACCCAGGGGGCTATAGCAATCAGCCCCAGCATTTT. V is TRBV10-3 and J is TRBJ1-5; 8 nucleotides agree with TRBD1. CDR3 length: 17 residues. The germline V gene encodes CDR1 ENHRY and CDR2 SYGVKD. The ends lost 2 bases at V and 0 bases at J; junction bases unmatched: 6.

This clone was counted a few times. This chain joins TRBV12-5 and TRBJ1-5, with 7 bases matching TRBD1. Trimming took 5 bases from V and 7 from J; bases not matched to a gene: 5. Germline-derived CDR1 and CDR2 are LGHNT and FRNRAP. The CDR3 has 13 residues. The CDR3 sequence: CASGGGQWQPQHF. The CDR3, as DNA: TGTGCTAGTGGTGGGGGACAGTGGCAGCCCCAGCATTTT. Using reference TRBV12-5 and TRBJ1-5 for the parts outside the CDR3, the full variable domain is DARVTQTPRHKVTEMGQEVTMRCQPILGHNTVFWYRQTMMQGLELLAYFRNRAPLDDSGMPKDRFSAEMPDATLATLKIQPSEPRDSAVYFCASGGGQWQPQHFGDGTRLSIL.

The chain uses TRBV5-1 and TRBJ1-1; D unclear. With 0 bases removed from V and 4 bases from J, the gap between germline ends came to 10 bases. Germline V gene lookup returns CDR1 SGHRS and CDR2 YFSETQ. The CDR3 consists of 14 residues. CDR3 region: CASSLEQVFTEAFF. DNA of the CDR3: TGCGCCAGCAGCTTGGAGCAGGTGTTCACTGAAGCTTTCTTT.

This rearrangement joins TRBV15 to TRBJ2-1; 7 positions match TRBD2. The germline V gene encodes CDR1 LNHNV and CDR2 YYDKDF (reference sequence). The CDR3 is 17 residues long. The J segment lost 4 bases and the V segment lost 1 base, leaving 10 bases of the junction unmatched. Written as DNA, the CDR3 is TGTGCCACCAGCAGAGGCCCCCCGGGGGGAGCATACAATGAGCAGTTCTTC. Residues: CATSRGPPGGAYNEQFF.

The chain joins TRBV18 to TRBJ1-5, with 11 bases identical to TRBD1. The germline V gene encodes CDR1 KGHSH and CDR2 LQKENI. There are 15 residues in the CDR3. Unmatched junction bases numbered 4, after V lost 6 bases and J lost 3 bases. CDR3 coding DNA: TGTGCCAGCTCGTGGGGACAGGGGGTCAATCAGCCCCAGCATTTT. Amino acids: CASSWGQGVNQPQHF.

The chain links TRBV29-1 to TRBJ1-1; 9 positions agree with TRBD1. The CDR3 contains 13 residues. V shed 4 bases and J 6 bases; nucleotides not matched to a gene: 6. CDR1 and CDR2 from the germline V gene are SQVTM and ANQGSEA. In nucleotides, the CDR3 is TGCAGCGTTGTACTAGGACAGGGGCCTGAAGCTTTCTTT. Its protein product is CSVVLGQGPEAFF.

This chain uses TRBV14 with TRBJ2-3, with 13 bases aligning to TRBD2. CDR1 and CDR2 (germline): SGHDN, FVKESK. The CDR3 covers 16 residues. Trimming took 4 bases from V and 3 from J; bases not matched to a gene: 4. The CDR3 region has the DNA TGTGCCAGCAGCCCTGGACTAGCGGGGGTTACAGATACGCAGTATTTT. It codes for CASSPGLAGVTDTQYF.

The chain links TRBV5-4 to TRBJ2-6, with TRBD1 identical over 8 bases. V lost 4 bases, J lost 0 bases, and 6 bases stayed unmatched. The CDR3 has 17 amino acids. CDR1 and CDR2 from the germline V gene are SGHNT and YYREEE (reference sequence). CDR3 sequence: CASSPGQGVSGANVLTF. CDR3 coding DNA: TGTGCCAGCAGCCCTGGACAGGGCGTCTCTGGGGCCAACGTCCTGACTTTC.

V usage is TRBV14 and J usage is TRBJ1-1, with 11 bases matching TRBD1. This CDR3 has 16 amino acids. Germline CDR1 and CDR2: SGHDN and FVKESK. J gave up 6 bases and V 4 bases, and 10 bases lay outside the gene matches. The CDR3 region has the DNA TGTGCCAGCAGCCGGAAAAGGACAGGGGGCTTGGCTGAAGCTTTCTTT. Its protein product is CASSRKRTGGLAEAFF.

The gene calls are TRBV7-9 and TRBJ2-3; no firm D call. Trimming removed 7 bases from V and 2 bases from J, with 10 bases in between. The germline V gene has CDR1 SEHNR and CDR2 FQNEAQ (reference sequence). The CDR3 runs 13 residues. The CDR3 region is CASTPRSTDTQYF. CDR3 sequence (DNA): TGTGCCAGCACCCCGAGGTCCACAGATACGCAGTATTTT.

This clone turned up a few times. The chain carries TRBV11-2 and TRBJ2-3; TRBD1 matches at 7 bases. J lost 3 bases, V lost 5 bases, and 8 bases had no gene match. Germline assignment: CDR1 SGHAT and CDR2 FQNNGV. This CDR3 comprises 15 residues. The CDR3, as DNA: TGTGCCAGCAGCACAAGGACAGGTCTTACAGATACGCAGTATTTT. Translating gives CASSTRTGLTDTQYF.

The chain couples TRBV5-1 to TRBJ1-1; D gene ambiguous. V dropped 5 bases and J dropped 0 bases, with 17 bases sitting between them. Germline lookup yields CDR1 SGHRS and CDR2 YFSETQ. CDR3 length: 16 residues. The CDR3, as DNA: TGCGCCAGCAGTACACAGCACCCCTTTATGAACACTGAAGCTTTCTTT. It is translated as CASSTQHPFMNTEAFF.

The chain recombines TRBV4-3 with TRBJ2-3; 8 bases line up with TRBD2. Losses at the gene ends were 0 bases for V and 6 bases for J; bases not matched to a gene: 11. CDR1 and CDR2 (germline): LGHNA, YSLEER. The CDR3 runs 17 residues. CDR3 sequence: CASSQDRVGGVMDTQYF. As DNA, the CDR3 is TGCGCCAGCAGCCAAGATCGGGTCGGGGGGGTAATGGATACGCAGTATTTT.

The chain carries TRBV4-3 and TRBJ1-1; D remains ambiguous. Germline V lookup: CDR1 LGHNA, CDR2 YSLEER. V was clipped by 1 base and J by 2 bases, with 11 bases between them. The CDR3 runs 15 residues. CDR3 protein: CASSQAPFGNTEAFF. CDR3 DNA sequence: TGCGCCAGCAGCCAAGCCCCTTTTGGCAACACTGAAGCTTTCTTT.

This sequence joins TRBV4-1 and TRBJ1-1, with 7 bases aligning to TRBD1. Germline CDR1 is MGHRA and CDR2 is YSYEKL. The CDR3 length is 13 residues. V lost 9 bases to trimming and J lost 0 bases; unmatched junction nucleotides: 4. CDR3 region: CASLGQMNTEAFF. The CDR3, as DNA: TGCGCCAGTCTGGGACAGATGAACACTGAAGCTTTCTTT.

The chain is built from TRBV10-3 and TRBJ1-6, with D perhaps matching TRBD1 (5 bases). The CDR3 length is 13 residues. V dropped 7 bases and J dropped 9 bases, with 13 bases sitting between them. Looked up from germline, CDR1 is ENHRY and CDR2 is SYGVKD. The CDR3 nucleotides read TGTGCCATCACTCGGGGGGTGGGTTCACCCCTCCACTTT. It is translated as CAITRGVGSPLHF.

J is TRBJ1-2 and V is TRBV19, with 8 positions matching TRBD1. J lost 3 bases, V lost 6 bases, and 3 bases had no gene match. The CDR3 extends over 13 amino acids. Germline V gives CDR1 LNHDA, CDR2 SQIVND (reference sequence). The CDR3: CASSGQGDYGYTF. Here the CDR3 DNA reads TGTGCCAGTAGCGGACAGGGCGACTATGGCTACACCTTC.

Only a few counts were recorded for this clone. The genes are TRBV4-2 and TRBJ2-7; 9 nucleotides align to TRBD1. With 1 base clipped from V and 3 bases from J, the junction kept 4 bases outside the gene matches. The CDR3 runs to 15 residues. Looked up from germline, CDR1 is LGHNA and CDR2 is YNFKEQ. The CDR3 DNA follows: TGTGCCAGCAGCCAAGCCGGGACAGGGATCTACGAGCAGTACTTC. The encoded protein is CASSQAGTGIYEQYF.

This clone was seen just once. The chain couples TRBV11-1 to TRBJ2-1, with 7 bases that match TRBD2. Germline CDR1 SGHAT, CDR2 FQDESV (reference sequence). The junction had 9 bases not matched to a gene; V was cut back by 0 bases and J by 7 bases. The CDR3 is 16 residues long. The CDR3 DNA sequence: TGTGCCAGCAGCTTAGCGCCGGGGGGTAGGGGTAATGAGCAGTTCTTC. Its protein is CASSLAPGGRGNEQFF. The full variable domain, with the rest looked up from reference TRBV11-1 and TRBJ2-1, is EAEVAQSPRYKITEKSQAVAFWCDPISGHATLYWYRQILGQGPELLVQFQDESVVDDSQLPKDRFSAERLKGVDSTLKIQPAELGDSAMYLCASSLAPGGRGNEQFFGPGTRLTVL.

The sample holds one count of this clone. The V gene is TRBV4-3, the J gene TRBJ1-4; D gene ambiguous. The ends were cut back, 1 base at V and 6 bases at J, with 9 bases in the middle. Germline CDR1 and CDR2: LGHNA and YSLEER. The CDR3 is 14 amino acids. The DNA for the CDR3 is TGCGCCAGCAGCCAAGTTAACACCTATGAAAAACTGTTTTTT. Its translation is CASSQVNTYEKLFF.

This clone was observed a few times. The chain uses TRBV25-1 and TRBJ2-1, with D hard to call. V lost 6 bases and J lost 6, with 6 bases in between. The CDR3 consists of 11 residues. The germline CDR1 and CDR2 sequences are MGHDK and SYGVNS. The DNA of the CDR3 is TGTGCCAGCAGCATTTTCAATGAGCAGTTCTTC. Translating it yields CASSIFNEQFF.

This clone was detected only once. The J gene is TRBJ2-7, the V gene TRBV2; D might be TRBD1 (5 bases). CDR3 size: 13 residues. V gave up 3 bases and J gave up 6 bases, with 12 bases separating them. Germline CDR1 SNHLY, CDR2 FYNNEI. The chain's CDR3 is CASSEGLVGEQYF. In DNA form, the CDR3 reads TGTGCCAGCAGTGAGGGGCTAGTAGGCGAGCAGTACTTC.

The chain links TRBV18 to TRBJ2-1; 12 bases are a match to TRBD1. Trimming cost V 5 bases and J 7 bases; bases outside gene matches: 6. This CDR3 region has 15 residues. The germline V gene encodes CDR1 KGHSH and CDR2 LQKENI. CDR3 nucleotide sequence: TGTGCCAGCTCAATGGGACAGGGGGCTTGGAATGAGCAGTTCTTC. Translated: CASSMGQGAWNEQFF.

The rearrangement joins TRBV5-1 to TRBJ1-2; 9 nucleotides match TRBD1. Per germline, CDR1 SGHRS and CDR2 YFSETQ. V was clipped by 2 bases and J by 5 bases; unmatched bases: 7. This CDR3 comprises 15 residues. The CDR3: CASSFGQGRGYGYTF. Here the CDR3 DNA reads TGCGCCAGCAGCTTCGGACAGGGGAGAGGGTATGGCTACACCTTC.

The V gene is TRBV19, the J gene TRBJ1-3; D perhaps matches TRBD1 (6 bases). Trimming left V 6 bases short and J 0 bases short, with 9 bases between. The germline V gene encodes CDR1 LNHDA and CDR2 SQIVND (reference sequence). The CDR3 runs 14 residues. The CDR3 region is CASSGQSSGNTIYF. DNA for the CDR3: TGTGCCAGTAGCGGACAGAGCTCTGGAAACACCATATATTTT.

The J gene is TRBJ1-2, the V gene TRBV4-1, with 11 nucleotides matching TRBD1. The CDR3 contains 18 residues. Trimming at V came to 1 base and at J to 1 base, leaving 8 bases not matched to a gene. CDR1 is MGHRA, CDR2 YSYEKL, per germline. The CDR3 nucleotides are TGCGCCAGCAGCCAAGCCCGGACAGGGGGCAGGAGTAACTATGGCTACACCTTC. It yields the protein CASSQARTGGRSNYGYTF.

In this sample, this clone turned up a few times. The CDR3 here is CASSPQGAGTDTQYF. The CDR3 nucleotides read TGTGCCAGCAGTCCACAGGGGGCGGGCACAGATACGCAGTATTTT. J is TRBJ2-3 and V is TRBV6-5; 9 bases match TRBD1. The V gene's germline CDR1 is MNHEY and CDR2 SVGAGI. The length of the CDR3 is 15 residues. Losses at the gene ends were 5 bases for V and 1 base for J; bases not matched to a gene: 4.

This clone was found a few times. V usage is TRBV7-2 and J usage is TRBJ2-2, with TRBD2 as a possible D gene (6 bases). CDR1 and CDR2 from the germline V gene are SGHTA and FQGNSA. V was trimmed by 6 bases and J by 1 base, leaving 24 bases between them. The CDR3 runs to 19 residues. The CDR3 spells CASSLIAIPGLLNTGELFF. In DNA form, the CDR3 reads TGTGCCAGCAGTCTTATTGCCATCCCGGGACTCCTGAACACCGGGGAGCTGTTTTTT. The variable domain in full, with the rest retrieved from reference TRBV7-2 and TRBJ2-2, is GAGVSQSPSNKVTEKGKDVELRCDPISGHTALYWYRQSLGQGLEFLIYFQGNSAPDKSGLPSDRFSAERTGGSVSTLTIQRTQQEDSAVYLCASSLIAIPGLLNTGELFFGEGSRLTVL.

The chain joins TRBV6-5 to TRBJ2-7; D remains unclear. Trimming cost V 2 bases and J 6 bases, with 14 bases left between them. The CDR3 has 14 amino acids. The germline CDR1 and CDR2 sequences are MNHEY and SVGAGI. The CDR3 spells CASSYSTVNLEQYF. The CDR3 nucleotides read TGTGCCAGCAGTTACAGTACGGTTAATCTCGAGCAGTACTTC.